The present TCR beta chain was sequenced within a study of Graves' ophthalmopathy and Graves' hyperthyroidism (dated by TCRdb to the late 2010s). At the level of the whole study: Stable hyperthyroidism was defined as no progression to ophthalmopathy within 18 months of follow-up. The study used TCR beta repertoire signatures to distinguish Graves' ophthalmopathy from Graves' hyperthyroidism and to predict progression to ophthalmopathy. In total, approximately 130 blood samples were TCR-sequenced: fewer than 50 ophthalmopathy, some 80 hyperthyroidism and approximately 17 hyperthyroidism-to-ophthalmopathy patients. A discovery set of 90 to 100 patients (under 45 ophthalmopathy, 55 to 60 stable hyperthyroidism) was enrolled to explore V-J signatures distinguishing ophthalmopathy from hyperthyroidism. An independent validation cohort comprised some 19 hyperthyroidism patients and 15 to 17 patients who later progressed from hyperthyroidism to ophthalmopathy. T-cell repertoires of thyroid tissue and blood were compared in about 6 hyperthyroidism patients. Once sampling was done, hyperthyroidism patients were given methimazole at a starting dose of 30 mg daily, while ophthalmopathy patients were given high-dose intravenous methylprednisolone. Study-wide conclusions, independent of this receptor: In validation, the model predicted ophthalmopathy progression with more than 55% sensitivity and roughly 72% specificity; roughly eleven predicted patients were CT-confirmed with GO in a median of about 6.2 months. In cross-validation, the 13-signature model distinguished ophthalmopathy from stable hyperthyroidism with approximately 90% sensitivity and 81.08% specificity, and in the test set the corresponding values were roughly 80% and 76%. Most expanded thyroid clonotypes with frequency above 0.001 were also detected in blood, suggesting blood repertoires may reflect the thyroid immune response. Sample size was not statistically predetermined, and group allocation was not concealed from the investigators.

The CDR3 covers 15 residues, taking in both the cysteine and the phenylalanine. Only the CDR3 DNA is retained, 45 bases long and in frame from the first base. CDR1 and CDR2 were assigned from the germline V gene (reference sequence) as MNHNY and SVGAGI. Trimming costs V 6 bases and J 7 bases, and their ends lie 18 bases apart. This clonotype appeared a few times. Which antigen it targets is not known. Base qualities are not at hand, and no much larger clone is one base apart. Hyperthyroidism patients were newly diagnosed, were aged 18 to 65 years, and had a disease duration under 2 months. Anyone with other autoimmune diseases, uncontrolled infections, pregnancy or lactation was excluded from the study. Diagnosis was based on clinical symptoms, serum thyroxine, TRAb, thyroid ultrasound and orbital computed tomography. Trizol reagent was used to extract the total RNA, and its quality was then checked on an Agilent 2100 Bioanalyzer.

For repertoire sequencing, TCR beta CDR3 regions were amplified from RNA transcripts. The first round of RT-PCR was done with HTBI primers and the Qiagen OneStep RT-PCR kit, and was followed by a second round of multiplex PCR, then size selection and purification. The libraries underwent paired-end sequencing with 100 bp reads on an Illumina HiSeq2000. On the authors' methods: SOAPnuke was used for read processing, and reads with adapters, uncalled bases, a mean Phred below 15, or no exact constant-primer or identifier match were discarded. COPE v1.2.5 was used to merge high-quality paired reads. Clonotypes were defined as unique nucleotide sequences and were aligned to IMGT TRB V, D and J references using MiTCR v1.1. Analysis was restricted to V-J combinations with a frequency above 0.0001, which covered about 99% of repertoires. A TCR clonal expansion and chaos score per V-J combination was defined as the ratio of F50 clonal expansion to chaos observed in the TCRdist matrix. Features were reduced by Welch's t-statistics and random forest to approximately 12 V-J combinations, which fed a naive Bayes classifier. Thyroid-blood repertoire similarity was quantified with the Morisita-Horn index. TCRdb passed the public sequencing reads through fastp at Q25 and MiXCR, retaining productive beta sequences. Rows matching on CDR3 protein sequence are summarized as one entry with the most common DNA and genes. These V and J calls are TCRdb output, not the study's own analysis. The sample yields roughly 1.1 million distinct CDR3 sequences; approximately 35% were counted once. The ten most abundant clones make up around 10% of the sample.

Sample: peripheral blood or thyroid tissue (not recorded which). This receptor was obtained from an adult man with Graves' hyperthyroidism. The chain couples TRBV6-6 to TRBJ1-4; the D gene is possibly TRBD1, with 6 bases matching. The DNA sequence follows: TGTGCCAGCAGCTCCAACACAGGGTTTTTTGAAAAACTGTTTTTT. It is translated as CASSSNTGFFEKLFF.